Following are 32 T cell receptor beta chains from one sample sequenced in a study of shared clonotypes between healthy human individuals. In the naive CD8 group, cells lacked CD45RO and were positively selected for CCR7, so terminally differentiated effector memory CD45RA+ cells were left out. Sequencing used immunoSEQ multiplex PCR; TCRdb keeps in-frame clones, though not all of them. The table has about 590,000 clones, around 95% seen once. The specimen sequenced was naive CD8+ T cells sorted from blood. These receptors were taken from a young woman in good health.

The CDR3 protein is CASSVDSGLYNEQFF. The DNA for the CDR3 is TGTGCCAGCAGCGTCGATAGCGGGTTGTACAATGAGCAGTTCTTC. The rearrangement joins TRBV9 to TRBJ2-1; 7 bases line up with TRBD2. V lost 2 bases and J lost 4; bases outside the gene matches: 6. Germline assignment: CDR1 SGDLS and CDR2 YYNGEE. The CDR3 extends over 15 amino acids.

CDR3 in DNA: TGTGCCAGCAGCCCCGTGACAGGGGCCACTGAAGCTTTCTTT. Translated: CASSPVTGATEAFF. The J gene is TRBJ1-1, the V gene TRBV28, with 8 bases identical to TRBD1. Germline V gene data show CDR1 as MDHEN and CDR2 as SYDVKM. This CDR3 has 14 residues. Trimming cost V 6 bases and J 4 bases; bases outside gene matches: 7.

The rearrangement joins TRBV18 to TRBJ1-3; D remains ambiguous. The CDR3 spans 17 residues. CDR1 KGHSH and CDR2 LQKENI come from the germline V gene. V was trimmed by 5 bases and J by 0 bases, leaving 17 bases between them. CDR3 residues: CASSGEKGSISGNTIYF. The DNA of the CDR3 is TGTGCCAGCTCAGGGGAAAAGGGTTCGATCTCTGGAAACACCATATATTTT.

This clone has only a few counts. Other DNA sequences in the same sample also yield this CDR3. The J gene is TRBJ2-3, the V gene TRBV28; no clear D. The CDR3 covers 11 residues. Trimming took 4 bases from V and 2 from J, leaving 1 base between them. Germline lookup yields CDR1 MDHEN and CDR2 SYDVKM. The CDR3 sequence: CASSYTDTQYF. CDR3 sequence (DNA): TGTGCCAGCAGTTACACAGATACGCAGTATTTT.

The table lists this clone with a count of one. The chain is built from TRBV27 and TRBJ2-5, with D hard to call. The CDR3 spans 14 residues. Trimming stripped 3 bases from V and 5 bases from J, with 13 bases between. From germline, CDR1 is MNHEY and CDR2 SMNVEV (reference sequence). CDR3 region: CASSFTGMGETQYF. DNA of the CDR3: TGTGCCAGCAGTTTCACTGGGATGGGTGAGACCCAGTACTTC.

The chain links TRBV7-7 to TRBJ2-2; perhaps D is TRBD1 or TRBD2 (5 bases each). Germline-derived CDR1 and CDR2 are SSHAT and FNYEAQ (reference sequence). This CDR3 spans 20 amino acids. Trimming cost V 4 bases and J 1 base, with 25 bases left between them. The CDR3 DNA sequence: TGTGCCAGCAGCTCACCCCAGGACGGTCGGGGCGAGGGGAACACCGGGGAGCTGTTTTTT. Translating gives CASSSPQDGRGEGNTGELFF.

This chain joins TRBV11-1 and TRBJ2-1; 8 bases align to TRBD2. Losses at the gene ends were 3 bases for V and 4 bases for J; bases not matched to a gene: 5. In germline, CDR1 is SGHAT, CDR2 FQDESV (reference sequence). This CDR3 has 15 residues. The CDR3 DNA reads TGTGCCAGCAGCTTTTTTAGCGGGGCATACAATGAGCAGTTCTTC. It encodes CASSFFSGAYNEQFF. The complete variable domain, with remaining parts taken from reference TRBV11-1 and TRBJ2-1, reads EAEVAQSPRYKITEKSQAVAFWCDPISGHATLYWYRQILGQGPELLVQFQDESVVDDSQLPKDRFSAERLKGVDSTLKIQPAELGDSAMYLCASSFFSGAYNEQFFGPGTRLTVL.

The chain combines TRBV5-6 with TRBJ2-7; no firm D call. This CDR3 comprises 12 residues. The germline V gene has CDR1 SGHDT and CDR2 YYEEEE. V shed 4 bases and J shed 1 base, with 6 bases lying between them. CDR3 amino acids: CASSEGSYEQYF. DNA for the CDR3: TGTGCCAGCAGCGAAGGATCCTACGAGCAGTACTTC.

This chain links TRBV2 with TRBJ2-2, with 9 bases that match TRBD2. The CDR3 is 17 amino acids. CDR1 and CDR2 (germline): SNHLY, FYNNEI. Losses at the gene ends were 3 bases for V and 7 bases for J; bases not matched to a gene: 12. The CDR3 nucleotides are TGTGCCAGCAGTGATATCCCGGCGGGAGGGCAGAACGGGGAGCTGTTTTTT. Protein product: CASSDIPAGGQNGELFF.

This chain joins TRBV4-1 and TRBJ1-2; D gene unclear. V dropped 2 bases and J dropped 0 bases, with 10 bases sitting between them. The CDR3 has 15 amino acids. Germline assignment: CDR1 MGHRA and CDR2 YSYEKL. The chain's CDR3 is CASSQSATANYGYTF. CDR3 bases: TGCGCCAGCAGCCAAAGCGCAACAGCTAACTATGGCTACACCTTC.

This sequence joins TRBV5-5 and TRBJ2-5; tentative D call: TRBD2 (5 bases). Germline loops: CDR1 SGHKS, CDR2 YYEKEE (reference sequence). Trimming removed 1 base at V and 4 bases at J, with 11 bases between. The CDR3 sequence is 14 residues long. The CDR3 sequence: CASSLPGNGETQYF. The CDR3 DNA follows: TGTGCCAGCAGCTTGCCGGGGAACGGAGAGACCCAGTACTTC.

The V call is TRBV11-2, the J call TRBJ2-7; possible D gene TRBD1, 5 bases. CDR3 size: 13 residues. The V end lost 5 bases, the J end lost 6 bases, and 14 bases lay between the germline ends. The V gene's germline CDR1 is SGHAT and CDR2 FQNNGV. The CDR3 reads CASSPLTGGEQYF. In nucleotides, the CDR3 is TGTGCCAGCAGCCCTCTAACAGGTGGCGAGCAGTACTTC.

This chain links TRBV5-1 with TRBJ2-7; 10 positions match TRBD2. Trimming took 5 bases from V and 3 from J; bases not matched to a gene: 8. This CDR3 has 15 residues. Germline CDR1 reads SGHRS; CDR2 reads YFSETQ. The CDR3 bases are TGCGCCAGCAGGGAGGGGACTAGCGAGTTCTACGAGCAGTACTTC. This codes for CASREGTSEFYEQYF.

This sequence joins TRBV5-6 and TRBJ2-1; 11 nucleotides agree with TRBD2. Germline CDR1 SGHDT, CDR2 YYEEEE. V was clipped by 1 base and J by 1 base; unmatched bases: 4. CDR3 length: 17 residues. The CDR3 loop is CASSLPTSGISYNEQFF. CDR3 nucleotides: TGTGCCAGCAGCTTGCCGACTAGCGGGATTTCCTACAATGAGCAGTTCTTC.

This chain links TRBV6-1 with TRBJ2-7, with D hard to call. Germline V lookup: CDR1 MNHNS, CDR2 SASEGT. V was pared by 4 bases and J by 3 bases, with 13 bases between. The CDR3 covers 14 residues. The CDR3 bases are TGTGCCAGCAGTGGTGGTCGCTCGGACTACGAGCAGTACTTC. It yields the protein CASSGGRSDYEQYF.

J is TRBJ2-3 and V is TRBV5-1; 11 bases are a match to TRBD2. Trimming cost V 4 bases and J 4 bases; bases outside gene matches: 11. Germline values: CDR1 SGHRS, CDR2 YFSETQ. The CDR3 is 17 amino acids. This CDR3 is CASSAGLAELLSDTQYF. DNA of the CDR3: TGCGCCAGCAGCGCGGGACTAGCGGAACTGCTCTCAGATACGCAGTATTTT.

The chain combines TRBV14 with TRBJ2-2, with D hard to call. V lost 7 bases, J lost 2 bases, and 2 bases lay in between. In germline, CDR1 is SGHDN, CDR2 FVKESK. The CDR3 covers 11 residues. The DNA for the CDR3 is TGTGCCAGCACCAACACCGGGGAGCTGTTTTTT. Encoded protein: CASTNTGELFF.

V usage is TRBV2 and J usage is TRBJ2-3; TRBD2 matches 10 bases. With 2 bases clipped from V and 0 bases from J, the junction kept 5 bases outside the gene matches. Germline V gene sequence: CDR1 SNHLY, CDR2 FYNNEI. There are 17 residues in the CDR3. The CDR3 coding sequence is TGTGCCAGCAGTGAAACCCTAGCGGGAGAGAGCACAGATACGCAGTATTTT. Encoded protein: CASSETLAGESTDTQYF.

The V call is TRBV19, the J call TRBJ2-1; tentatively, D is TRBD1 (5 bases). CDR1 and CDR2 (germline): LNHDA, SQIVND (reference sequence). This CDR3 is built from 17 residues. V lost 10 bases and J 0 bases, leaving 22 bases between the germline ends. The DNA of the CDR3 is TGTGCCACCACACCGAAACCCGCAGGGAACTCCTACAATGAGCAGTTCTTC. The encoded protein is CATTPKPAGNSYNEQFF.

The chain's CDR3 is CASTVGSLGGNTIYF. CDR3 DNA: TGTGCCAGTACCGTCGGGAGTCTTGGAGGAAACACCATATATTTT. This chain connects TRBV19 to TRBJ1-3; no clear D. This CDR3 has 15 residues. V lost 7 bases and J lost 4, with 17 bases in between. The germline V gene has CDR1 LNHDA and CDR2 SQIVND (reference sequence).

The rearrangement uses TRBV2 and TRBJ2-7; the D gene could be TRBD1 or TRBD2 (5 bases each). The CDR3 totals 17 residues. V gave up 9 bases and J gave up 4 bases, with 28 bases separating them. Germline CDR1 and CDR2: SNHLY and FYNNEI. The CDR3 region has the DNA TGTGCCAGAGGGGTCTTTTTATCTGGACTCTCTGAGTACGAGCAGTACTTC. Encoded protein: CARGVFLSGLSEYEQYF.

This clone has only a few counts. The genes are TRBV2 and TRBJ1-3; no clear D gene. The length of the CDR3 is 11 residues. Germline CDR1 SNHLY, CDR2 FYNNEI. Trimming took 6 bases from V and 5 from J, leaving 5 bases between them. The CDR3 protein is CASRDRNTIYF. CDR3 nucleotide sequence: TGTGCCAGCAGAGACAGAAACACCATATATTTT.

The chain combines TRBV27 with TRBJ1-1; a possible D gene is TRBD1 (5 bases). This CDR3 spans 14 amino acids. Germline CDR1 is MNHEY and CDR2 is SMNVEV (reference sequence). V was cut by 3 bases and J by 5 bases, with 13 bases left in between. This CDR3 reads CASSFSGKGTEAFF. CDR3 DNA sequence: TGTGCCAGCAGTTTTTCCGGGAAGGGGACTGAAGCTTTCTTT.

V is TRBV28 and J is TRBJ2-1, with TRBD2 matching over 7 bases. Germline CDR1 is MDHEN and CDR2 is SYDVKM. The CDR3 sequence is 18 residues long. The ends lost 4 bases at V and 1 base at J; junction bases unmatched: 13. CDR3 sequence: CASSSSPWREFSYNEQFF. The CDR3 DNA reads as TGTGCCAGCAGTTCTTCTCCGTGGCGGGAGTTTTCCTACAATGAGCAGTTCTTC.

The CDR3 region has the DNA TGTGCCAGCAGCGTAGCGGGAGTCTACAATGAGCAGTTCTTC. Translated, it gives CASSVAGVYNEQFF. The chain has TRBV9 and TRBJ2-1; a possible D gene is TRBD2 (6 bases). The length of the CDR3 is 14 residues. The germline gives CDR1 SGDLS, CDR2 YYNGEE. V was clipped by 0 bases and J by 3 bases, with 7 bases between them.

V and J are TRBV27 and TRBJ1-1; D might be TRBD1 (5 bases). The V and J ends lost 4 bases and 10 bases respectively, with 16 bases between them. Germline V gene lookup returns CDR1 MNHEY and CDR2 SMNVEV (reference sequence). The CDR3 is 13 amino acids. DNA for the CDR3: TGTGCCAGCAGTTGGGAGGGCAGGGACGCAGCTTTCTTT. Translated, it gives CASSWEGRDAAFF.

V is TRBV11-2 and J is TRBJ2-1; 12 bases are shared with TRBD2. V lost 2 bases and J lost 9; bases outside the gene matches: 8. The V gene's germline CDR1 is SGHAT and CDR2 FQNNGV. CDR3 length: 16 residues. CDR3 DNA: TGTGCCAGCAGCTTACAGCCTAGCGGGAGGGGCAGTGAGCAGTTCTTC. Translating gives CASSLQPSGRGSEQFF.

The J gene is TRBJ1-5, the V gene TRBV28; 7 positions match TRBD1. Germline V lookup: CDR1 MDHEN, CDR2 SYDVKM. With 4 bases clipped from V and 6 bases from J, the junction kept 9 bases outside the gene matches. The CDR3 loop spans 15 amino acids. The CDR3 region is CASSWEGAAGQPQHF. The CDR3 region has the DNA TGTGCCAGCAGTTGGGAGGGGGCTGCGGGTCAGCCCCAGCATTTT.

The V and J genes are TRBV30 and TRBJ2-2; TRBD1 is a possible D gene (6 bases). The CDR3 sequence is 14 residues long. V was pared by 1 base and J by 2 bases, with 8 bases between. Germline values: CDR1 GTSNPN, CDR2 SVGIG (reference sequence). This CDR3 reads CAWSGTVNTGELFF. CDR3 in DNA: TGTGCCTGGAGTGGGACAGTTAACACCGGGGAGCTGTTTTTT.

The V call is TRBV28, the J call TRBJ2-5; 9 bases are a match to TRBD1. CDR1 MDHEN and CDR2 SYDVKM come from the germline V gene. With V trimmed by 3 bases and J by 5 bases, 13 bases remained unmatched. The CDR3 is 17 amino acids. CDR3: CASSFSPQTGGYETQYF. The CDR3, as DNA: TGTGCCAGCAGTTTTTCCCCACAGACAGGGGGTTACGAGACCCAGTACTTC. Supplemented by reference TRBV28 and TRBJ2-5, the full variable domain reads DVKVTQSSRYLVKRTGEKVFLECVQDMDHENMFWYRQDPGLGLRLIYFSYDVKMKEKGDIPEGYSVSREKKERFSLILESASTNQTSMYLCASSFSPQTGGYETQYFGPGTRLLVL.

J is TRBJ1-5 and V is TRBV15; unclear D gene. The CDR3 totals 16 residues. Trimming shortened V by 0 bases and J by 0 bases, and 9 bases separated the two germline ends. From germline, CDR1 is LNHNV and CDR2 YYDKDF (reference sequence). The CDR3 DNA follows: TGTGCCACCAGCAGAGATTCGGAGAATAGCAATCAGCCCCAGCATTTT. It yields the protein CATSRDSENSNQPQHF.

The genes are TRBV12-5 and TRBJ2-2; perhaps TRBD1 as D (7 bases). The CDR3 consists of 15 residues. V was trimmed by 5 bases and J by 6 bases, leaving 16 bases between them. Germline loops: CDR1 LGHNT, CDR2 FRNRAP. CDR3 coding DNA: TGTGCTAGTGGTAGAGGGGGCGGGGACCCCGGGGAGCTGTTTTTT. Protein sequence: CASGRGGGDPGELFF.